This record looks at one T cell receptor (beta chain) sequence and its context. The V end was cut by 5 bases, the J end by 3 bases, with 14 bases between. The germline V gene encodes CDR1 MDHEN and CDR2 SYDVKM. CDR3 size: 14 residues. The entry originates in a study of shared T cell receptors in the human thymus. Clones were read by immunoSEQ multiplex PCR, and TCRdb kept only the in-frame ones, dropping some. The table has about 380,000 clones, approximately 95% seen once. This clonotype was sampled from a human donor. V usage is TRBV28 and J usage is TRBJ2-7; TRBD1 is a possible D gene (7 bases). The sequenced material came from thymocytes. This CDR3 is CASSKQGRDYEQYF. The CDR3 DNA sequence: TGTGCCAGCAGTAAACAGGGGCGGGACTACGAGCAGTACTTC. The full variable domain, rest sourced from reference TRBV28 and TRBJ2-7, is DVKVTQSSRYLVKRTGEKVFLECVQDMDHENMFWYRQDPGLGLRLIYFSYDVKMKEKGDIPEGYSVSREKKERFSLILESASTNQTSMYLCASSKQGRDYEQYFGPGTRLTVT.